Shown below are 29 T cell receptor beta chains from a single sample sequenced in a study of CD8 T cells in seronegative destructive rheumatoid arthritis. Generated by immunoSEQ multiplex PCR, the TCRdb table keeps only in-frame clones and is missing some. The profile covers some 13,000 clones, with around 83% appearing a single time and 25% to 30% taken by the ten largest. The sequenced material came from CD8+ T cells from blood. The receptors derive from a woman between 25 and 49 years old with seronegative destructive rheumatoid arthritis.

The chain is built from TRBV19 and TRBJ1-5; tentative D call: TRBD1 (5 bases). The CDR3 spans 14 residues. Germline-derived CDR1 and CDR2 are LNHDA and SQIVND (reference sequence). V gave up 3 bases and J gave up 5 bases, with 11 bases separating them. CDR3: CASSIVTVHQPQHF. The CDR3 DNA reads TGTGCCAGTAGTATCGTGACAGTCCATCAGCCCCAGCATTTT.

The chain links TRBV7-6 to TRBJ1-1; the match to TRBD1 covers 8 bases. The V and J ends lost 5 bases and 6 bases, in that order; junction bases with no gene match: 2. This CDR3 has 12 amino acids. CDR1 and CDR2 from the germline V gene are SGHVS and FNYEAQ. The chain's CDR3 is CASSLQGAEAFF. The CDR3, as DNA: TGTGCCAGCAGCCTACAGGGGGCTGAAGCTTTCTTT.

The J gene is TRBJ2-5, the V gene TRBV6-1; the match to TRBD2 covers 7 bases. Germline-derived CDR1 and CDR2 are MNHNS and SASEGT. After removal of 1 base from V and 0 bases from J, the junction contained 5 bases not matched to a gene. CDR3 length: 16 amino acids. DNA for the CDR3: TGTGCCAGCAGTGAAGTGGCGGGGGAGTACCAAGAGACCCAGTACTTC. As protein: CASSEVAGEYQETQYF.

The chain recombines TRBV7-3 with TRBJ1-2, with 7 bases identical to TRBD1. CDR3 size: 16 residues. The germline gives CDR1 SGHTA, CDR2 FQGTGA. V shed 0 bases and J 4 bases; nucleotides not matched to a gene: 8. The CDR3 bases are TGTGCCAGCAGCTTAACAGGACCGGGACAGATCTATGGCTACACCTTC. This translates into CASSLTGPGQIYGYTF.

The table lists this clone with a few counts. This sequence joins TRBV2 and TRBJ1-6; D remains ambiguous. Germline V CDR1 and CDR2: SNHLY, FYNNEI. The CDR3 length is 12 residues. V was shortened by 3 bases and J by 8 bases, with 5 bases between the two germline ends. In nucleotides, the CDR3 is TGTGCCAGCAGTGAGGAGTATTCACCCCTCCACTTT. This gives the protein CASSEEYSPLHF.

This clone was counted once. CDR3 loop: CASSLMGGLGEQFF. CDR3 bases: TGTGCCAGCAGCTTAATGGGGGGGCTGGGTGAGCAGTTCTTC. The chain joins TRBV7-3 to TRBJ2-1; a possible D gene is TRBD2 (7 bases). The germline V gene has CDR1 SGHTA and CDR2 FQGTGA. The CDR3 runs 14 residues. V was pared by 1 base and J by 9 bases, with 13 bases between.

The chain links TRBV11-2 to TRBJ1-1, with D tentatively TRBD1 (6 bases). The V gene lost 5 bases and the J gene lost 3 bases, with 13 bases spanning the gap. CDR3 size: 14 residues. Per the germline V gene, CDR1 is SGHAT and CDR2 is FQNNGV. The CDR3 DNA follows: TGTGCCAGCAGCCGACCAGGGGTCTACACTGAAGCTTTCTTT. Encoded protein: CASSRPGVYTEAFF.

This chain uses TRBV11-2 with TRBJ2-7; 7 bases line up with TRBD2. Germline V CDR1 and CDR2: SGHAT, FQNNGV. The CDR3 extends over 14 amino acids. The junction had 6 bases not matched to a gene; V was cut back by 3 bases and J by 4 bases. The CDR3 DNA sequence: TGTGCCAGCAGCTTCGGGCTAGCGGCATACGAGCAGTACGTC. Amino acid sequence: CASSFGLAAYEQYV.

The chain uses TRBV4-1 and TRBJ1-1; tentative D call: TRBD1 (6 bases). Trimming took off 0 bases at V and 3 bases at J, with 11 bases between the two ends. This CDR3 is 15 amino acids long. The germline gives CDR1 MGHRA, CDR2 YSYEKL. The CDR3 sequence: CASSQDNRDHTEAFF. The DNA for the CDR3 is TGCGCCAGCAGCCAAGATAACAGGGACCACACTGAAGCTTTCTTT.

This clone was counted once. The chain recombines TRBV27 with TRBJ2-3, with 9 nucleotides matching TRBD2. The germline gives CDR1 MNHEY, CDR2 SMNVEV (reference sequence). The CDR3 loop spans 17 amino acids. The V segment lost 2 bases and the J segment 2 bases; nucleotides outside the gene matches: 8. This chain's CDR3 is CASSLISGGPLTDTQYF. The CDR3 bases are TGTGCCAGCAGTTTAATTAGCGGGGGCCCTCTCACAGATACGCAGTATTTT.

CDR3 in DNA: TGTGCCACCCTACGTACGGGAGGGAGCAATCAGCCCCAGCATTTT. Residues: CATLRTGGSNQPQHF. The rearrangement links TRBV19 to TRBJ1-5; D gene unclear. The CDR3 is 15 amino acids. Germline loops: CDR1 LNHDA, CDR2 SQIVND (reference sequence). The V end was cut by 10 bases, the J end by 1 base, with 17 bases between.

J is TRBJ2-2 and V is TRBV10-2; 9 bases match TRBD1. This CDR3 is built from 17 residues. Germline V gene lookup returns CDR1 WSHSY and CDR2 SAAADI. Trimming at V came to 6 bases and at J to 1 base, leaving 9 bases not matched to a gene. This chain's CDR3 is CASRPGTGYGNTGELFF. The CDR3 coding sequence is TGCGCCAGCAGACCCGGGACAGGGTATGGGAACACCGGGGAGCTGTTTTTT.

The chain couples TRBV2 to TRBJ1-2; 9 bases fit TRBD1. The CDR3 is 15 residues long. V lost 7 bases, J lost 3 bases, and 9 bases stayed unmatched. In germline, CDR1 is SNHLY, CDR2 FYNNEI. The CDR3 DNA follows: TGTGCCAGCACCCCGGGACAGGGAGGATACTATGGCTACACCTTC. Its translation: CASTPGQGGYYGYTF.

This clone was seen more than once but under ten times. The CDR3 DNA is TGTGCCAGCAGCGGGGACAGGGGAGATGGCGACTATGGCTACACCTTC. This encodes CASSGDRGDGDYGYTF. The rearrangement joins TRBV2 to TRBJ1-2; 10 bases map to TRBD1. The CDR3 contains 16 residues. V shed 6 bases, J shed 3 bases, and the junction held 10 bases outside the gene matches. Germline V gene sequence: CDR1 SNHLY, CDR2 FYNNEI.

Only one count was recorded for this clone. The chain couples TRBV19 to TRBJ2-1, with no clear D. Germline CDR1 LNHDA, CDR2 SQIVND (reference sequence). The CDR3 is 11 residues long. V lost 3 bases and J lost 11, with 8 bases in between. The CDR3 is CASSIGQQQFF. For the CDR3, the DNA is TGTGCCAGTAGTATTGGGCAGCAGCAGTTCTTC.

This rearrangement joins TRBV7-8 to TRBJ2-1, with TRBD1 matching over 10 bases. Germline V CDR1 and CDR2: SGHVS, FQNEAQ. The CDR3 is 17 residues long. The trim removed 8 bases at V and 5 bases at J, leaving 15 bases unmatched. CDR3 DNA sequence: TGTGCCAGCTGGGTCGGGACAGGGGCAGATGTTAACAATGAGCAGTTCTTC. It translates to CASWVGTGADVNNEQFF.

This chain joins TRBV27 and TRBJ1-6; 9 nucleotides match TRBD1. This CDR3 region has 14 residues. Unmatched junction bases numbered 3, after V lost 5 bases and J lost 7 bases. Germline V CDR1 and CDR2: MNHEY, SMNVEV (reference sequence). DNA of the CDR3: TGTGCCAGCAGTCCCGGGACAGGGAATTCACCCCTCCACTTT. Protein: CASSPGTGNSPLHF.

The rearrangement uses TRBV6-5 and TRBJ1-1; D is ambiguous. The V gene's germline CDR1 is MNHEY and CDR2 SVGAGI. Trimming cost V 0 bases and J 8 bases, with 10 bases left between them. The CDR3 extends over 13 amino acids. CDR3: CASSYSIGREAFF. Here the CDR3 DNA reads TGTGCCAGCAGTTACTCGATAGGCAGGGAAGCTTTCTTT.

This chain connects TRBV4-1 to TRBJ1-2; TRBD1 might be the D (6 bases). This CDR3 region has 15 residues. Germline CDR1 is MGHRA and CDR2 is YSYEKL. Deletions cut 3 bases from V and 4 bases from J, with 15 bases between. The CDR3 nucleotides read TGCGCCAGCAGCCAGGGGGGGGCTGCCGCCTATGGCTACACCTTC. This codes for CASSQGGAAAYGYTF.

CDR3 in amino acids: CASSEIIAGGYQETQYF. CDR3 bases: TGTGCCAGCAGTGAAATTATAGCGGGTGGGTACCAAGAGACCCAGTACTTC. The chain combines TRBV6-1 with TRBJ2-5; 7 nucleotides agree with TRBD2. The CDR3 is made up of 17 amino acids. CDR1 MNHNS and CDR2 SASEGT come from the germline V gene. The ends lost 2 bases at V and 0 bases at J; junction bases unmatched: 9.

A single count supports this clone. This chain connects TRBV6-5 to TRBJ1-1; D is unclear. CDR1 MNHEY and CDR2 SVGAGI come from the germline V gene. The CDR3 totals 13 residues. Trimming cost V 8 bases and J 1 base, with 11 bases left between them. In nucleotides, the CDR3 is TGTGCCAGCGGTCTCTCCGGGAACACTGAAGCTTTCTTT. It encodes CASGLSGNTEAFF.

The chain has TRBV19 and TRBJ2-1; 11 bases are shared with TRBD2. V shed 7 bases, J shed 4 bases, and the junction held 6 bases outside the gene matches. The CDR3 is 15 amino acids. Germline CDR1 and CDR2: LNHDA and SQIVND (reference sequence). The CDR3 DNA reads as TGTGCCAGTACTCTGGGGACTAGCGGTTACAATGAGCAGTTCTTC. This encodes CASTLGTSGYNEQFF.

The rearrangement links TRBV2 to TRBJ2-7, with D tentatively TRBD1 (6 bases). The CDR3 has 15 amino acids. Germline V gene data show CDR1 as SNHLY and CDR2 as FYNNEI. Trimming removed 3 bases from V and 3 bases from J, with 15 bases in between. The CDR3 region has the DNA TGTGCCAGCAGTGATGTCCAGGGGCCCCTCTACGAGCAGTACGTC. Its protein product is CASSDVQGPLYEQYV.

This chain joins TRBV19 and TRBJ1-1; 9 nucleotides match TRBD1. The CDR3 is 14 residues long. V lost 6 bases to trimming and J lost 1 base; unmatched junction nucleotides: 3. Germline assignment: CDR1 LNHDA and CDR2 SQIVND (reference sequence). The CDR3 spells CASRLDRGNTEAFF. CDR3 sequence (DNA): TGTGCCAGTAGGCTGGACAGGGGGAACACTGAAGCTTTCTTT.

The chain is built from TRBV7-2 and TRBJ2-3; 12 bases agree with TRBD2. The CDR3 is made up of 15 amino acids. The germline gives CDR1 SGHTA, CDR2 FQGNSA. The junction had 2 bases not matched to a gene; V was cut back by 2 bases and J by 5 bases. CDR3 protein: CASSLLAGGQDTQYF. The CDR3 nucleotides read TGTGCCAGCAGCTTACTAGCGGGGGGGCAAGATACGCAGTATTTT. Variable domain in full (rest from reference TRBV7-2 and TRBJ2-3): GAGVSQSPSNKVTEKGKDVELRCDPISGHTALYWYRQSLGQGLEFLIYFQGNSAPDKSGLPSDRFSAERTGGSVSTLTIQRTQQEDSAVYLCASSLLAGGQDTQYFGPGTRLTVL.

The rearrangement links TRBV6-5 to TRBJ1-1; D not certain. V dropped 5 bases and J dropped 1 base, with 11 bases sitting between them. The CDR3 extends over 14 amino acids. Germline V gene data show CDR1 as MNHEY and CDR2 as SVGAGI. CDR3 coding DNA: TGTGCCAGCAGTGCTGACTACTCGAACACTGAAGCTTTCTTT. This translates into CASSADYSNTEAFF.

The V gene is TRBV10-2, the J gene TRBJ2-2; D unclear. Trimming removed 3 bases at V and 4 bases at J, with 6 bases between. This CDR3 is 13 amino acids long. Germline V gene sequence: CDR1 WSHSY, CDR2 SAAADI. The CDR3: CASSEDFTGELFF. The CDR3 nucleotides are TGCGCCAGCAGTGAAGACTTCACCGGGGAGCTGTTTTTT.

The chain joins TRBV27 to TRBJ2-5; D might be TRBD1 (6 bases). CDR3 length equals 15 residues. V gave up 7 bases and J gave up 5 bases, with 20 bases separating them. The germline gives CDR1 MNHEY, CDR2 SMNVEV (reference sequence). CDR3 DNA: TGTGCCAGCAATATCGGATCAGGGGCAAGGGAGACCCAGTACTTC. Translated: CASNIGSGARETQYF.

V gene TRBV9 combines with J gene TRBJ2-4, with TRBD2 as a possible D gene (5 bases). Germline V lookup: CDR1 SGDLS, CDR2 YYNGEE. The CDR3 length is 12 residues. V lost 4 bases and J 8 bases, leaving 10 bases between the germline ends. The CDR3 sequence is CASSPPGDIQYF. The DNA of the CDR3 is TGTGCCAGCAGCCCCCCCGGGGACATTCAGTACTTC.